Detailed here is one TCR beta chain. The sample comes from a study of blood T cell repertoires in COVID-19. The repertoire was sequenced with immunoSEQ multiplex PCR; TCRdb's copy has only in-frame clones and lacks some. The repertoire has 350,000 to 550,000 clones, around nine tenths of them found once; the top ten carry nearly 2%. This CDR3 has 16 amino acids. Germline-derived CDR1 and CDR2 are MNHEY and SMNVEV (reference sequence). Trimming pared 0 bases from V and 4 bases from J, leaving 13 bases between. J is TRBJ1-5 and V is TRBV27, with D perhaps TRBD1 (5 bases). The receptor was derived from a woman aged 18 to 35 with acute COVID-19. Sequencing was carried out using PBMCs or T cells enriched from blood (not recorded which). This CDR3 is CASSLSGGLANQPQHF. DNA of the CDR3: TGTGCCAGCAGTTTATCGGGGGGACTGGCAAATCAGCCCCAGCATTTT.